This T cell receptor (beta chain) was sequenced in a study of blood T cells in healthy people across ages. Alongside a J-beta primer mix, a sample-barcoded 5' primer served in a second PCR lasting roughly 6 to 11 cycles. Using its own MiXCR run on the 5' RACE reads, TCRdb lists one record per CDR3 protein. The sample has about 830,000 distinct CDR3 sequences, 62% seen once. As to this clonotype: A read error may be the cause here, since a much bigger clone is one base away.

The sequenced sample consisted of blood. The sequence was obtained from a man aged 25-45 years in good health.

The CDR3 protein is CASSQGEGSYDQYF. The DNA of the CDR3 is TGCGCCAGCAGCCAAGGGGAGGGGTCCTACGATCAGTACTTC. This chain connects TRBV4-3 to TRBJ2-4, with 7 bases aligning to TRBD2. The CDR3 is made up of 14 amino acids. V shed 1 base and J 12 bases; nucleotides not matched to a gene: 9. The germline CDR1 and CDR2 sequences are LGHNA and YSLEER.